Listed below are T cell receptor beta chains from one sample, sequenced in a study of T cell responses to AZD1222 COVID-19 vaccine. Some clones are missing from TCRdb's copy, which holds only in-frame ones; the method was immunoSEQ multiplex PCR. The table lists more than 85,000 clones, roughly nine tenths of them singletons. Material: peripheral blood, obtained on day 0 of AZD1222 vaccination. The source of these receptors is an adult in good health. CDR3s include the opening cysteine and the closing phenylalanine or tryptophan. D genes are given only for firm matches. Some rows have no size entry. The others give once, few or many, or a class for an expanded clone.

cdr3_nt: TGCGCCAGCAGCCCTGGGGGGCGGAGGAGCCGCTTAAACTATGGCTACACCTTC
cdr3_aa: CASSPGGRRSRLNYGYTF
d_call: NA
clone_size: NA
j_call: TRBJ1-2
v_call: TRBV4-1

cdr3_nt: TGCGCCAGCACCCTGGGGGGGATTACAACCGTAAACTATGGCTACACCTTC
cdr3_aa: CASTLGGITTVNYGYTF
d_call: NA
clone_size: NA
j_call: TRBJ1-2
v_call: TRBV5-1

cdr3_nt: TGTGCCAGCAGCTTACTCTCCCGGATAGAAGCTTTCTTT
cdr3_aa: CASSLLSRIEAFF
d_call: NA
clone_size: NA
j_call: TRBJ1-1
v_call: TRBV11-2

cdr3_nt: TGTGCCAGCTTGGGCCTCTACGAGCAGTACTTC
cdr3_aa: CASLGLYEQYF
d_call: NA
clone_size: once
j_call: TRBJ2-7
v_call: TRBV6-6

cdr3_nt: TGTGCCAGCAGCCGCGGTGGGGCCAACGTCCTGACTTTC
cdr3_aa: CASSRGGANVLTF
d_call: NA
clone_size: NA
j_call: TRBJ2-6
v_call: TRBV6-2/TRBV6-3

cdr3_nt: TGCGCCAGCAGCTCAATCGGGGTGACTATCTACAATGAGCAGTTCTTC
cdr3_aa: CASSSIGVTIYNEQFF
d_call: NA
clone_size: NA
j_call: TRBJ2-1
v_call: TRBV5-1

cdr3_nt: TGCGCCAGCAGCCCGCCCGGGACAGGGGGATCCTACGAGCAGTACTTC
cdr3_aa: CASSPPGTGGSYEQYF
d_call: TRBD1
clone_size: NA
j_call: TRBJ2-7
v_call: TRBV4-1

cdr3_nt: TGTGCCAGTACTTACTCAGGGGGCGACTATGGCTACACCTTC
cdr3_aa: CASTYSGGDYGYTF
d_call: TRBD1
clone_size: NA
j_call: TRBJ1-2
v_call: TRBV19

cdr3_nt: TGTGCCAGCAGTCTACAGGGTTCGAATTCACCCCTCCACTTT
cdr3_aa: CASSLQGSNSPLHF
d_call: NA
clone_size: NA
j_call: TRBJ1-6
v_call: TRBV2

cdr3_nt: TGTGCCAGCAGCCGACAGGAGCTACAGCCCCAGCATTTT
cdr3_aa: CASSRQELQPQHF
d_call: NA
clone_size: NA
j_call: TRBJ1-5
v_call: TRBV7-9

cdr3_nt: TGTGCCAGCAGCCGGGGGGGGCCCTACGAGCAGTACTTC
cdr3_aa: CASSRGGPYEQYF
d_call: NA
clone_size: once
j_call: TRBJ2-7
v_call: TRBV3-1/TRBV3-2

cdr3_nt: TGTGCCAGCAGCTTGGGACACTCCACAGATACGCAGTATTTT
cdr3_aa: CASSLGHSTDTQYF
d_call: NA
clone_size: NA
j_call: TRBJ2-3
v_call: TRBV5-4

cdr3_nt: TGTGCCTGGGGGGGAAGGGCGGGGGATACGCAGTATTTT
cdr3_aa: CAWGGRAGDTQYF
d_call: NA
clone_size: NA
j_call: TRBJ2-3
v_call: TRBV30